The present TCR beta chain was sequenced within a study of OX40 agonist ivuxolimab in advanced cancers. Regarding the study in general: The costimulatory receptor OX40 (CD134) was targeted by ivuxolimab, a fully human IgG2 agonistic monoclonal antibody. The paper covers the monotherapy dose-escalation part of the phase I ivuxolimab trial, which included N ≈ 57 patients. In the dose-escalation cohort, approximately 83% of patients were male, and the mean age was roughly 60 years with a range of roughly 20 to 80. Partial responses occurred in three dose-escalation patients: two with cutaneous melanoma and one with hepatocellular carcinoma. The point of sequencing TCRbeta in the periphery was to test whether ivuxolimab changed TCR sequence diversity and drove clonal T-cell expansion. Prior anti-PD-1, anti-PD-L1 or anti-CTLA-4 therapy was permitted, and checkpoint inhibitors had been received by roughly two fifths of dose-escalation patients. Of the roughly 53 patients in dose escalation, approximately 20 had hepatocellular carcinoma, approximately 15 had melanoma, 9 had renal cell carcinoma and 9 had head and neck cancer. Intravenous ivuxolimab was administered to patients every 2 weeks at six dose levels: 0.01, 0.1, 0.3, 1.5, 3 and 10 mg/kg. What the authors observed across the whole study: At doses of 0.1 to 3.0 mg/kg, clonal expansion of both CD4+ and CD8+ blood T cells was observed from baseline to week 6. After ivuxolimab, expanded clones were on average more numerous among CD8+ T cells than among CD4+ T cells. Low levels of normalized T-cell clonal expansion were also seen in some nonresponding patients. Partial responders in the 0.1-3.0 mg/kg groups had among the lowest normalized peripheral clonal expansion, especially among CD8+ T cells. Which antigens the clonally expanded peripheral T cells were specific for was not determined.

Regarding this clone: The clone's antigen remains unknown. The input lacks base qualities; no much larger clone sits a single base away.

Genomic DNA was isolated from the sorted cells so that the TCRbeta CDR3 region could be sequenced. The immunoSEQ Assay was used to sequence the TCRbeta CDR3 regions. TCRdb carries this immuneACCESS record with in-frame sequences only. Its versions omit some clonotypes, under half of them owing to an unresolved V gene in the studies checked, with the rest unexplained. The sample table records more than 20,000 clones; around 83% of these occur just once. The ten largest clones take up less than 35% of the sample. Patients with autoimmune disease history or receiving systemic immunosuppression were excluded from the trial. Peripheral blood for TCR sequencing was collected from all dose cohorts at baseline, on cycle 4 day 1, and on cycle 7 day 1. The samples were taken from a phase I, first-in-human, multicenter, open-label dose-escalation trial of ivuxolimab. Adults with locally advanced or metastatic head and neck squamous cell, hepatocellular, melanoma or renal cell carcinoma were enrolled in the trial. CD4+ and CD8+ T cells were sorted separately from peripheral blood before TCR sequencing.

The germline V gene supplies CDR1 MNHEY and CDR2 SVGAGI. V loses 3 bases, J loses 7 bases, and the germline ends lie 13 bases apart. Including cysteine and phenylalanine, the CDR3 has 14 amino acids. Just the 42-base CDR3 DNA is kept, in frame starting at base 1. The V gene is TRBV6-5 and the J gene is TRBJ1-5; no D gene call is confident. This TCR came from an adult with an advanced solid tumor such as melanoma, head and neck, liver or kidney cancer. The sequencing used CD4+ or CD8+ T cells sorted from blood, collected in a trial of the OX40 agonist ivuxolimab. Here the CDR3 is given as CASSYDEDGQPQHF. The nucleotide sequence reads TGTGCCAGCAGTTATGATGAGGATGGGCAGCCCCAGCATTTT.